Given below is one T cell receptor (beta chain) in context. The antigen remains undetermined. The source of the sample is a study of T cells in Graves' hyperthyroidism and ophthalmopathy. Overall study: At initial diagnosis, before any treatment had begun, peripheral blood was obtained.

RNA transcripts gave rise to amplified TCR beta CDR3 regions. The primer set for the first-round RT-PCR of the TCR CDR3 was HTBI. A single record per CDR3 protein comes from TCRdb applying MiXCR to the multiplex PCR reads. Of under 250,000 distinct CDR3 sequences detected, more than 20% appear once; the ten largest clones hold roughly 35%. Between the trimmed V and J ends, which lost 5 bases and 4 bases, there was a span of 17 bases. CDR3 length equals 15 residues. Germline V lookup: CDR1 MDHEN, CDR2 SYDVKM. Study results and caveats: Among clonotypes expanded in thyroid above 0.001, most were also found in blood.

Lactation, pregnancy, other autoimmune disease or uncontrolled infection led to exclusion of patients. The sequence derives from a woman aged 40-49 years with Graves' ophthalmopathy. V is TRBV28 and J is TRBJ1-2; D might be TRBD1 (5 bases). Sequenced material: blood. DNA for the CDR3: TGTGCCAGCAGTATCAATAGGCAGGGCCTCTATGGCTACACCTTC. Translating it yields CASSINRQGLYGYTF.